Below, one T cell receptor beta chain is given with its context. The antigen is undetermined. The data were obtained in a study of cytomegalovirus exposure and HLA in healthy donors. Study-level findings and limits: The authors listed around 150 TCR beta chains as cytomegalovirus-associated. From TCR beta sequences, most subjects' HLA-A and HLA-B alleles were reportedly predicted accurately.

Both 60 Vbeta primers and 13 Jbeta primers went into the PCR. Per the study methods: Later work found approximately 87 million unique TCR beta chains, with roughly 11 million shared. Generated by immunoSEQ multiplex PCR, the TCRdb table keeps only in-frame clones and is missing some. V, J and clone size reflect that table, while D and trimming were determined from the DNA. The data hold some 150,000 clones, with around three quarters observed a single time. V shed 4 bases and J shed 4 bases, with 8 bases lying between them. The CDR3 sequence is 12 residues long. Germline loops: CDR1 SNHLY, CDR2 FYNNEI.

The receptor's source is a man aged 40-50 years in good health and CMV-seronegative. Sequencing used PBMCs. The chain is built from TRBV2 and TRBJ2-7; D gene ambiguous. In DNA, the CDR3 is TGTGCCAGCAGTGTAGGCGGTTACGAGCAGTACTTC. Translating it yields CASSVGGYEQYF.